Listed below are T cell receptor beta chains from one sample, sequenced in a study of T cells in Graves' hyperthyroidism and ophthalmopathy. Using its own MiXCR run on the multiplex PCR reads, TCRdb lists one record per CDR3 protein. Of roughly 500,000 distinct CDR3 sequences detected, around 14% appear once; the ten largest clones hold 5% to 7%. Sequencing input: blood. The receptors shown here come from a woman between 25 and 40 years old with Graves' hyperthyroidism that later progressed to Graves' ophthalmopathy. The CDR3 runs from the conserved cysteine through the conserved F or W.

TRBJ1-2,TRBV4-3,CASSQEGRIPNYGYTF
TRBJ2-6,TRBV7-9,CASSSGTGPGANVLTF
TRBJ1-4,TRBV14,CASSHQAPGQDTTNEKLFF
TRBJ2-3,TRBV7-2,CASSLLLASPPTDTQYF
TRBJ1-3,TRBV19,CASTLDRAGNTIYF
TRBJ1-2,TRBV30,CACRWPPRGAYGYTF
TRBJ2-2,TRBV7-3,CASSLYQGARTGELFF
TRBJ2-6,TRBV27,CASSLKGVGANVLTF
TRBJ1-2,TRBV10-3,CAITTLSGLGYGYTF
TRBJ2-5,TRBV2,CASRATGLARETQYF
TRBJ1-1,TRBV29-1,CSVARRLENTEAFF
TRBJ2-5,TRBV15,CATSPGLVHTQGETQYF
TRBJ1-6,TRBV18,CASSPPYNSPLHF
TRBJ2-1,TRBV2,CASRGDSNNEQFF
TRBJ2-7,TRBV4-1,CASTGIGQSYEQYF
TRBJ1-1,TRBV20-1,CSDRTGGGSEAFF
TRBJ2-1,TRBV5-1,CASSWGLAENNEQFF
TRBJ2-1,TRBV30,CAWISPSGSVNNEQFF
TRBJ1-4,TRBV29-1,CSVSGGKPASNEKLFF
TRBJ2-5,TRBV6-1,CASSEVPATQETQYF
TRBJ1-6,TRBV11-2,CASSLPARNSPLHF
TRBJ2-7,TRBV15,CATSRDSVEQYF
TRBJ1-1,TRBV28,CASSFGWNTEAFF
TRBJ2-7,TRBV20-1,CSARASGGPIYEQYF
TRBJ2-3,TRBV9,CASSPILAGGPNTQYF
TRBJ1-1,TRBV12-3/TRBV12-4,CASRYSGTGLKTEAFF
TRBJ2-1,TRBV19,CVSREADLSSYNEQFF
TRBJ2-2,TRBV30,CAWSEAGELFF